Listed below are T cell receptor beta chains from one sample, sequenced in a study of CD8 T cells in Susac syndrome. TCRdb re-called the immunoSEQ multiplex PCR reads through MiXCR, storing one row per CDR3 protein. The sample records some 97,000 distinct CDR3 sequences, roughly 96% being singletons. The sequencing input was CD8+ T cells from PBMCs. The receptor source for this set is a human donor with Susac syndrome. Both conserved end residues are trimmed from each CDR3. Fields, in order: V gene, J gene, CDR3 protein.

>TRBV23-1|TRBJ2-3
ASSQSRGCQRLDTQY
>TRBV29-1|TRBJ1-2
SVPRGQGNNYGYT
>TRBV29-1|TRBJ2-1
SVEIPPGRRGNEQF
>TRBV12-3/TRBV12-4|TRBJ2-2
ASSLVPRGTGELF
>TRBV25-1|TRBJ2-7
ASTGETGTYSYEQY
>TRBV28|TRBJ2-7
ASRTPGQSYSYEQY
>TRBV20-1|TRBJ2-7
TPGLLSSYEQY
>TRBV27|TRBJ2-7
ASSLSEGAAVYEQY
>TRBV9|TRBJ2-3
ASSFQDTQY
>TRBV5-6|TRBJ2-1
ASSLVSRSEQF
>TRBV4-1|TRBJ2-3
ASSHEPRDTQY
>TRBV29-1|TRBJ1-3
SVGLQSSGNTIY
>TRBV4-1|TRBJ2-5
ASSQVWGLETQY
>TRBV3-1|TRBJ1-6
ASSPLAGAVNSPLH
>TRBV6-4|TRBJ2-3
ASSELSSTDTQY
>TRBV28|TRBJ2-2
ASSDRGGQGELF
>TRBV27|TRBJ2-5
ASRSQATQY
>TRBV29-1|TRBJ2-1
SVWTGEFNEQF
>TRBV2|TRBJ1-1
ASSEGDSMNTEAF
>TRBV13|TRBJ2-1
ASSLEAGLYNEQF
>TRBV23-1|TRBJ2-2
ASSQSGDGANTGELF
>TRBV4-1|TRBJ2-3
ASSQGPQMGNTDTQY
>TRBV20-1|TRBJ2-3
SANRGGLTDTQY
>TRBV24-1|TRBJ2-1
ATSGRGSNEQF
>TRBV2|TRBJ1-2
ASSVRGLPRGYT
>TRBV29-1|TRBJ1-1
SVRQVLNTEAF
>TRBV7-2|TRBJ2-4
ASSLDSDGVLAKNIQY
>TRBV5-1|TRBJ2-6
ASSPGSGANVLT
>TRBV27|TRBJ1-1
ASRIGGSEAF
>TRBV12-3/TRBV12-4|TRBJ2-2
ASSPTGNTGELF
>TRBV9|TRBJ2-2
ASSGETGELF
>TRBV7-3|TRBJ2-5
ASSPGKLAGAQETQY
>TRBV9|TRBJ2-1
ASSEPGQGGDNEQF
>TRBV27|TRBJ1-2
ASSHGRQHGYT
>TRBV24-1|TRBJ1-2
ATRRGGNGGYT
>TRBV29-1|TRBJ2-7
SVDGQGETYEQY
>TRBV20-1|TRBJ2-1
SASDNEQF
>TRBV9|TRBJ2-7
ASSPKVGFVEQY
>TRBV10-3|TRBJ1-6
AISPAYSNSPLH
>TRBV29-1|TRBJ1-2
SVEDLPPGGTFGYT
>TRBV12-3/TRBV12-4|TRBJ2-1
ASSWVSGRSIYNEQF
>TRBV4-1|TRBJ2-7
ASSQGKPQPPYEQY
>TRBV5-6|TRBJ2-5
ASTAGVVQETQY
>TRBV14|TRBJ2-7
ASSQMGQGIGQY
>TRBV12-3/TRBV12-4|TRBJ1-2
ASNRGHGNYGYT
>TRBV27|TRBJ2-7
ASSLVTSGSSSEQY
>TRBV11-2|TRBJ2-6
ASSLDLSVISGANVLT
>TRBV29-1|TRBJ2-1
SVDLRDEQF
>TRBV29-1|TRBJ2-1
SVEGASGLYNEQF